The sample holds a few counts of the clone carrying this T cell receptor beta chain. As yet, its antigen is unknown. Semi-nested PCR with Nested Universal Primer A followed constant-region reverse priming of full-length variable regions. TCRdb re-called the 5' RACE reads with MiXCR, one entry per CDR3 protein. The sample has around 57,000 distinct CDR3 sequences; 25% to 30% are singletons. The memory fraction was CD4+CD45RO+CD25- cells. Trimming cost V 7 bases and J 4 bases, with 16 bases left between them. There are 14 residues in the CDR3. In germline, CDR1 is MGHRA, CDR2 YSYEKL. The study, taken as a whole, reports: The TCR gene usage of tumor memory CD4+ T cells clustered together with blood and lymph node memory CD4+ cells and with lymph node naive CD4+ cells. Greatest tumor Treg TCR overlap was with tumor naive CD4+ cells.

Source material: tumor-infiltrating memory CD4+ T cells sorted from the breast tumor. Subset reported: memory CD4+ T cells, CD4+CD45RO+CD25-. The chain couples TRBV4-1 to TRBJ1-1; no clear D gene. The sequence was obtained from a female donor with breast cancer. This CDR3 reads CASTPDPLGTEAFF. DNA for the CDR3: TGCGCCAGCACCCCTGATCCTCTGGGCACTGAAGCTTTCTTT.